Each of the 22 T cell receptor beta chains below was sequenced from the same sample in a study of cytomegalovirus exposure and HLA in healthy donors. 60 Vbeta and 13 Jbeta primers were used in PCR. Assay: immunoSEQ multiplex PCR; the TCRdb copy retains only in-frame clones and omits some. Seen here are 150,000 to 200,000 clones, around 77% observed once, and the top ten hold under 2.5%. The sequenced sample was PBMCs. All receptors derive from a man aged 45 to 65 in good health and CMV-seropositive.

The chain employs TRBV6-5 and TRBJ1-1; D possibly corresponds to TRBD1 (5 bases). The CDR3 is 13 amino acids. V shed 7 bases and J shed 1 base, with 10 bases lying between them. Germline loops: CDR1 MNHEY, CDR2 SVGAGI. CDR3 loop: CASNNGQNTEAFF. The CDR3 DNA reads as TGTGCCAGCAACAATGGACAGAACACTGAAGCTTTCTTT.

The V call is TRBV10-3, the J call TRBJ2-1; TRBD2 aligns across 15 bases. The CDR3 sequence is 18 residues long. The germline gives CDR1 ENHRY, CDR2 SYGVKD. V shed 8 bases, J shed 0 bases, and the junction held 8 bases outside the gene matches. The CDR3 bases are TGTGCCATCCGGACTAGCGGGGGGGCCCTGAGCTCCTACAATGAGCAGTTCTTC. Protein sequence: CAIRTSGGALSSYNEQFF.

This sequence joins TRBV28 and TRBJ2-5, with D tentatively TRBD2 (6 bases). V lost 5 bases to trimming and J lost 6 bases, with 13 bases between them. This CDR3 comprises 13 residues. CDR1 and CDR2 (germline): MDHEN, SYDVKM. DNA for the CDR3: TGTGCCAGCAGTCCGGGACTTCACAAGACCCAGTACTTC. Translating it yields CASSPGLHKTQYF.

The chain couples TRBV7-2 to TRBJ1-1; the D gene is possibly TRBD1 (5 bases). Trimming cost V 2 bases and J 4 bases, with 20 bases left between them. The CDR3 spans 17 residues. Germline assignment: CDR1 SGHTA and CDR2 FQGNSA. CDR3 sequence (DNA): TGTGCCAGCAGCTTACTAATTAGGGAGCGGGACGTCACTGAAGCTTTCTTT. Protein sequence: CASSLLIRERDVTEAFF.

V usage is TRBV6-5 and J usage is TRBJ1-3; D perhaps matches TRBD1 (5 bases). Germline loops: CDR1 MNHEY, CDR2 SVGAGI. The CDR3 is made up of 14 amino acids. V dropped 4 bases and J dropped 4 bases, with 11 bases sitting between them. The CDR3 DNA is TGTGCCAGCAGTTCGACAGTTCAAGGAAACACCATATATTTT. It encodes CASSSTVQGNTIYF.

The chain links TRBV28 to TRBJ2-3; the match to TRBD2 covers 9 bases. Unmatched junction bases numbered 7, after V lost 4 bases and J lost 2 bases. Germline V gene data show CDR1 as MDHEN and CDR2 as SYDVKM. This CDR3 is built from 16 residues. Here the CDR3 reads CASSYVAGALTDTQYF. The CDR3 DNA reads as TGTGCCAGCAGTTATGTAGCGGGGGCCCTCACAGATACGCAGTATTTT.

This clone was seen a single time. The rearrangement uses TRBV7-6 and TRBJ2-1, with TRBD2 matching 8 bases. The germline CDR1 and CDR2 sequences are SGHVS and FNYEAQ. CDR3 length: 14 residues. V was pared by 5 bases and J by 9 bases, with 9 bases of the junction left unmatched. CDR3 nucleotide sequence: TGTGCCAGCAGCGCGGGACTAGTCTACGTTGAGCAGTTCTTC. Translation: CASSAGLVYVEQFF.

The chain uses TRBV9 and TRBJ1-1, with D perhaps TRBD1 (6 bases). Germline loops: CDR1 SGDLS, CDR2 YYNGEE. This CDR3 is 15 amino acids long. The V end was cut by 3 bases, the J end by 4 bases, with 16 bases between. For the CDR3, the DNA is TGTGCCAGCAGCGAGGGGGATTGGGGGGGCACTGAAGCTTTCTTT. The encoded protein is CASSEGDWGGTEAFF.

This chain uses TRBV19 with TRBJ1-5; D may be TRBD1 (6 bases). CDR1 LNHDA and CDR2 SQIVND come from the germline V gene (reference sequence). The V end lost 5 bases, the J end lost 3 bases, and 14 bases lay between the germline ends. The CDR3 length is 15 residues. DNA of the CDR3: TGTGCCAGTAGTCCCTCGGGACATTTCAATCAGCCCCAGCATTTT. It codes for CASSPSGHFNQPQHF.

The chain employs TRBV5-1 and TRBJ2-5, with TRBD2 identical over 9 bases. Germline trimming cut 6 bases from V and 3 bases from J; bases unmatched to any gene: 9. This CDR3 spans 15 amino acids. Germline V gene data show CDR1 as SGHRS and CDR2 as YFSETQ. The CDR3: CASNPGTSREETQYF. The CDR3 DNA reads as TGCGCCAGCAACCCGGGGACTAGCAGAGAAGAGACCCAGTACTTC.

The V gene is TRBV7-2, the J gene TRBJ1-6, with 10 bases identical to TRBD1. V dropped 5 bases and J dropped 8; count of bases not matched to a gene: 6. The CDR3 contains 15 residues. Germline-derived CDR1 and CDR2 are SGHTA and FQGNSA. CDR3 in amino acids: CASSTDRGTYSPLHF. The DNA of the CDR3 is TGTGCCAGCAGCACGGACAGGGGGACATATTCACCCCTCCACTTT.

The V gene is TRBV7-2, the J gene TRBJ1-6; 11 bases are shared with TRBD1. The CDR3 contains 19 residues. In germline, CDR1 is SGHTA, CDR2 FQGNSA. V trimming: 4 bases; J trimming: 9 bases; junction bases outside the gene matches: 17. CDR3 residues: CASSSGQGAPGRVGSPLHF. DNA of the CDR3: TGTGCCAGCAGCTCTGGACAGGGGGCGCCAGGAAGGGTAGGTTCACCCCTCCACTTT.

V and J are TRBV4-2 and TRBJ1-2; possible D gene TRBD1, 6 bases. The V end lost 0 bases, the J end lost 3 bases, and 20 bases lay between the germline ends. CDR3 size: 18 residues. CDR1 and CDR2 (germline): LGHNA, YNFKEQ. The CDR3 DNA reads as TGTGCCAGCAGCCAAGAACAGGGACGGGTAGGGCTGGACTATGGCTACACCTTC. Residues: CASSQEQGRVGLDYGYTF.

The V and J genes are TRBV15 and TRBJ1-4; 9 nucleotides align to TRBD1. Losses at the gene ends were 0 bases for V and 3 bases for J; bases not matched to a gene: 2. Germline V gene sequence: CDR1 LNHNV, CDR2 YYDKDF (reference sequence). The length of the CDR3 is 16 residues. The CDR3 nucleotides read TGTGCCACCAGCAGAGATGGGACAGGGTCTAATGAAAAACTGTTTTTT. Residues: CATSRDGTGSNEKLFF.

The chain recombines TRBV5-1 with TRBJ2-3; D gene ambiguous. The germline CDR1 and CDR2 sequences are SGHRS and YFSETQ. CDR3 length: 15 amino acids. Trimming cost V 1 base and J 4 bases, with 13 bases left between them. The CDR3 nucleotides are TGCGCCAGCAGCTTGACAGTCCCTGACGCAGATACGCAGTATTTT. It yields the protein CASSLTVPDADTQYF.

This chain uses TRBV29-1 with TRBJ1-2; possibly TRBD1 for D (5 bases). Germline CDR1 is SQVTM and CDR2 is ANQGSEA. CDR3 size: 12 residues. Trimming took 5 bases from V and 4 from J, leaving 11 bases between them. Here the CDR3 reads CSVQGRAYGYTF. DNA for the CDR3: TGCAGCGTTCAGGGCAGGGCCTATGGCTACACCTTC. The variable domain in full, with the rest retrieved from reference TRBV29-1 and TRBJ1-2, is SAVISQKPSRDICQRGTSLTIQCQVDSQVTMMFWYRQQPGQSLTLIATANQGSEATYESGFVIDKFPISRPNLTFSTLTVSNMSPEDSSIYLCSVQGRAYGYTFGSGTRLTVV.

The chain links TRBV5-4 to TRBJ2-5; TRBD1 aligns across 7 bases. V lost 2 bases and J lost 7; bases outside the gene matches: 8. The CDR3 is 14 amino acids. Germline V lookup: CDR1 SGHNT, CDR2 YYREEE (reference sequence). The CDR3 coding sequence is TGTGCCAGCAGCTTCGCAGGGGGTGAAGGGACCCAGTACTTC. Translating it yields CASSFAGGEGTQYF. The full variable domain, in which reference TRBV5-4 and TRBJ2-5 provide the parts outside the CDR3, is ETGVTQSPTHLIKTRGQQVTLRCSSQSGHNTVSWYQQALGQGPQFIFQYYREEENGRGNFPPRFSGLQFPNYSSELNVNALELDDSALYLCASSFAGGEGTQYFGPGTRLLVL.

This clone has just a few counts. The chain uses TRBV6-5 and TRBJ1-2, with a possible D match to TRBD1 (5 bases). The V end was cut by 2 bases, the J end by 4 bases, with 14 bases between. CDR1 is MNHEY and CDR2 is SVGAGI in the germline V gene. The CDR3 consists of 15 residues. The CDR3 here is CASSYLTGEIYGYTF. In DNA, the CDR3 is TGTGCCAGCAGTTACCTGACGGGGGAAATCTATGGCTACACCTTC.

There are a few counts of this clone. The V gene is TRBV5-4, the J gene TRBJ2-4; D is perhaps TRBD1 (5 bases). Germline assignment: CDR1 SGHNT and CDR2 YYREEE (reference sequence). There are 15 residues in the CDR3. V shed 1 base and J shed 5 bases, with 13 bases lying between them. The CDR3 loop reads CASSLNVVGENIQYF. CDR3 nucleotides: TGTGCCAGCAGCTTGAACGTCGTAGGGGAAAACATTCAGTACTTC.

The CDR3 DNA reads TGTGCCATCTTGGACAGGGGGCAGAATGGCTACACCTTC. Its protein is CAILDRGQNGYTF. This chain connects TRBV10-3 to TRBJ1-2, with TRBD1 matching 11 bases. The V gene's germline CDR1 is ENHRY and CDR2 SYGVKD. J was trimmed by 6 bases and V by 8 bases; bases with no gene match: 5. The CDR3 totals 13 residues.

The chain recombines TRBV7-9 with TRBJ2-3, with a tentative D call TRBD1 (5 bases). The length of the CDR3 is 16 residues. The V end lost 1 base, the J end lost 2 bases, and 13 bases lay between the germline ends. CDR1 SEHNR and CDR2 FQNEAQ come from the germline V gene (reference sequence). In nucleotides, the CDR3 is TGTGCCAGCAGCTTAGGGATCGACAGTTACACAGATACGCAGTATTTT. Translating gives CASSLGIDSYTDTQYF.

The rearrangement links TRBV9 to TRBJ2-2; 8 bases agree with TRBD1. V gave up 0 bases and J gave up 7 bases; unmatched junction bases: 5. The CDR3 contains 15 residues. Germline CDR1 SGDLS, CDR2 YYNGEE. The DNA of the CDR3 is TGTGCCAGCAGCGTAGCAGGGGGCCCCAACGGGGAGCTGTTTTTT. Translated: CASSVAGGPNGELFF.